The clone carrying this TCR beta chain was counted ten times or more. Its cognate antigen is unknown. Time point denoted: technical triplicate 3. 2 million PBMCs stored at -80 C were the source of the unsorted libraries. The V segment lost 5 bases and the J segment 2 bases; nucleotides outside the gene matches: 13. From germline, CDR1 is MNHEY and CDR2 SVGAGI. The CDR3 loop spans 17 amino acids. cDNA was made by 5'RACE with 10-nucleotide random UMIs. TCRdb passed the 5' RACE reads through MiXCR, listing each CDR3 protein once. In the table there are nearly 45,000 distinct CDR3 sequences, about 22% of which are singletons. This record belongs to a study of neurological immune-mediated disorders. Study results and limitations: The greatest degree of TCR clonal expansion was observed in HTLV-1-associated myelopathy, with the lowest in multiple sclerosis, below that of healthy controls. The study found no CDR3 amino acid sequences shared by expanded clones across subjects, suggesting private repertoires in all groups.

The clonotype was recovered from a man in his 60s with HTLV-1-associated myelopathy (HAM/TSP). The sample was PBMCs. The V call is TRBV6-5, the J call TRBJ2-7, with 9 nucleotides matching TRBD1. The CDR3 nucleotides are TGTGCCAGCAGTCGCGCAGGGGCCGGGACAGGGCCCTACGAGCAGTACTTC. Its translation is CASSRAGAGTGPYEQYF.